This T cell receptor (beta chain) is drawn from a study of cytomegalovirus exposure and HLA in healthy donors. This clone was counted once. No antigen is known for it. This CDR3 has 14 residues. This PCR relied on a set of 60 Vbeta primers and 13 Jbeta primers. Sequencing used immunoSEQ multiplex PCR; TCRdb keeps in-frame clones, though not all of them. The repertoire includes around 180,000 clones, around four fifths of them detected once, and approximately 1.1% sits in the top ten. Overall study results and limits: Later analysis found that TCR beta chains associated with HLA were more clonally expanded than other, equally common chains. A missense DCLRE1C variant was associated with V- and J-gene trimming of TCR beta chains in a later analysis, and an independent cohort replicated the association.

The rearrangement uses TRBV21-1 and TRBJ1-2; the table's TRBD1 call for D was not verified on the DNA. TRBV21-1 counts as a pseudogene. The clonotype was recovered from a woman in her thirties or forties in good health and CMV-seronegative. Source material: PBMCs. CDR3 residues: CASSKDDSFYGYTF. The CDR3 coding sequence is TGTGCCAGCAGCAAAGATGACAGTTTCTATGGCTACACCTTC.